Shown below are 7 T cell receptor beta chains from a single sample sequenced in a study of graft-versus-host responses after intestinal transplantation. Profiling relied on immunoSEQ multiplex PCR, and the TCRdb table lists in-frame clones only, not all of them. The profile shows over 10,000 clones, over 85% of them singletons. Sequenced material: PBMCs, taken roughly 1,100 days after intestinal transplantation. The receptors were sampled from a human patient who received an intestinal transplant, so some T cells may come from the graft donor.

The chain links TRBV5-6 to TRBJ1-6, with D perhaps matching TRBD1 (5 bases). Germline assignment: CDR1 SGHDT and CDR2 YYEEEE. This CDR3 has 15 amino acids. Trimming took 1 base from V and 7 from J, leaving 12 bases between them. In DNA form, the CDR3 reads TGTGCCAGCAGCTTGAGTGGCAGGGAAAATTCACCCCTCCACTTT. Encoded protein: CASSLSGRENSPLHF.

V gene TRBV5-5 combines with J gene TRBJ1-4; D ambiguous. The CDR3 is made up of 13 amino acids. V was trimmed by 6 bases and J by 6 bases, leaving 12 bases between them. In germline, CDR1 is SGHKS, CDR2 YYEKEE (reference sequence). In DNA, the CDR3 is TGTGCCAGCACAGCGTGGGGAGATGAAAAACTGTTTTTT. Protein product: CASTAWGDEKLFF.

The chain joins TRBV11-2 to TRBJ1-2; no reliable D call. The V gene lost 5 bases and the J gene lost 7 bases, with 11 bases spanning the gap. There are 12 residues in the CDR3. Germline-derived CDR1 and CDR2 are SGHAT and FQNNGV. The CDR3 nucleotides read TGTGCCAGCAGCCGGAGGGATATTGGCTACACCTTC. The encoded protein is CASSRRDIGYTF.

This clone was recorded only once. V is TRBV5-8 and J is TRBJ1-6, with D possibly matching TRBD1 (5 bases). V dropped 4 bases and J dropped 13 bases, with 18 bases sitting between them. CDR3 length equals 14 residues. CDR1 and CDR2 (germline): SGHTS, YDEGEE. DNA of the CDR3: TGTGCCAGCAGCCAGACAGAAGCTTGGAACCCCCTCCACTTT. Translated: CASSQTEAWNPLHF.

CDR3 residues: CASSLRGTDSNQPQHF. CDR3 nucleotide sequence: TGTGCCAGCAGCTTAAGGGGGACAGATAGCAATCAGCCCCAGCATTTT. This chain connects TRBV7-3 to TRBJ1-5, with TRBD1 matching 7 bases. V lost 1 base, J lost 0 bases, and 3 bases stayed unmatched. CDR3 size: 16 residues. The germline V gene encodes CDR1 SGHTA and CDR2 FQGTGA.

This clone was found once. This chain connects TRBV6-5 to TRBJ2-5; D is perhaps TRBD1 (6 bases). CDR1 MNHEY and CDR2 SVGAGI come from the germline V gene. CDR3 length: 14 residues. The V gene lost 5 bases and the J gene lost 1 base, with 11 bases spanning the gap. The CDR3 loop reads CASSTWDTQETQYF. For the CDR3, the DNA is TGTGCCAGCAGTACCTGGGACACCCAAGAGACCCAGTACTTC.

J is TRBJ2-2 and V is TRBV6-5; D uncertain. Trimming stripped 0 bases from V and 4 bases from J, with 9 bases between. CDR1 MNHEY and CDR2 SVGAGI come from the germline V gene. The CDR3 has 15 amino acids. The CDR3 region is CASSYSPTTTGELFF. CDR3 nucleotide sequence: TGTGCCAGCAGTTACTCTCCGACCACCACCGGGGAGCTGTTTTTT.